This entry describes one T cell receptor (beta chain). The antigen remains unidentified. At the DNA level, this CDR3 is encoded by other sequences in the same sample as well. CD45RO-negative CD8 cells positively selected for CCR7 made up the naive population, which excluded terminally differentiated effector memory CD45RA+ cells. Donors, healthy HIV-negative adults, lacked recent acute infections or vaccinations. The data belong to a study of shared clonotypes between healthy human individuals. The study's findings and limits: With four donors compared, approximately 5% of naive CD4 clonotypes were shared. Rarefaction revealed incomplete sorted-subset sequencing despite large depth. The sampled material consisted only of blood, and tissue repertoires are likely to differ.

Here immunoSEQ multiplex PCR was the method, and the copy in TCRdb shows in-frame clones only, minus some. This sample has some 600,000 clones, with around 96% found just once. Sequencing used naive CD8+ T cells sorted from blood. The clonotype was recovered from a young woman in good health.

The CDR3 DNA is TGCGCCAGCAGCTTGGGCCTAAGCTCCTACGAGCAGTACTTC. The encoded protein is CASSLGLSSYEQYF. The chain is built from TRBV5-1 and TRBJ2-7; D ambiguous. The CDR3 is made up of 14 amino acids. V gave up 0 bases and J gave up 0 bases, with 7 bases separating them. Germline CDR1 is SGHRS and CDR2 is YFSETQ.